This T cell receptor beta chain was identified during a study of blood T cell repertoires in COVID-19. For the study at large: There were acute and convalescent COVID-19 samples, and they came from the United States, Italy and Spain. T cells, B-cell-depleted T cells, or PBMCs supplied cDNA or gDNA.

This clone has a single count. Method: immunoSEQ multiplex PCR; TCRdb's copy keeps in-frame clones and lacks some. The data hold roughly 100,000 clones, with 80% to 85% observed a single time. V was cut by 4 bases and J by 3 bases, with 3 bases left in between. Germline assignment: CDR1 MNHEY and CDR2 SVGEGT. The CDR3 has 12 amino acids. Sequenced sample: peripheral blood. This sequence was found in a man aged 55 to 70 with acute or convalescent COVID-19. This chain connects TRBV6-2 or TRBV6-3 to TRBJ2-2, with D hard to call. CDR3 residues: CASSLYTGELFF. For the CDR3, the DNA is TGTGCCAGCAGTTTATACACCGGGGAGCTGTTTTTT.